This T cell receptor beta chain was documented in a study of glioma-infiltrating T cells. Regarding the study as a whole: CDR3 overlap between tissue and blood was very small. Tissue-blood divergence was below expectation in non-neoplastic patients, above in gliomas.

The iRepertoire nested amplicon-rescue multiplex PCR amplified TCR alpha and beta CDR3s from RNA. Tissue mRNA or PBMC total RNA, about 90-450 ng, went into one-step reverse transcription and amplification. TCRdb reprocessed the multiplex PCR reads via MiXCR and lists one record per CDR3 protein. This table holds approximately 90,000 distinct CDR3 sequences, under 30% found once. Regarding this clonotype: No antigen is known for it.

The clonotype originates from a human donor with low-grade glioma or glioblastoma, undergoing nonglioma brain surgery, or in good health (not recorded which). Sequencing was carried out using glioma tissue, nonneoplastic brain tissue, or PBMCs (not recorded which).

The CDR3 DNA is TGTGCCAGTAGTATAGCCCGACGGGACGAGCAGTACTTC. It yields the protein CASSIARRDEQYF. The chain uses TRBV19 and TRBJ2-7; no firm D call. This CDR3 is built from 13 residues. The V and J ends lost 1 base and 5 bases respectively, with 9 bases between them. Germline V gives CDR1 LNHDA, CDR2 SQIVND (reference sequence).